What follows are 3 T cell receptor beta chains derived from one specimen sequenced in a study of blood T cell repertoires in COVID-19. Assay: immunoSEQ multiplex PCR; the TCRdb copy retains only in-frame clones and omits some. The table includes about 180,000 clones, just over 85% detected once. Sequencing was done on a sample of peripheral blood. All receptors derive from a man in his fifties or sixties with active or convalescent COVID-19.

This chain connects TRBV19 to TRBJ1-6; TRBD1 matches 7 bases. Germline V gene sequence: CDR1 LNHDA, CDR2 SQIVND (reference sequence). The CDR3 runs 14 residues. The trim removed 7 bases at V and 12 bases at J, leaving 12 bases unmatched. The chain's CDR3 is CASTETGDWRPLHF. In DNA form, the CDR3 reads TGTGCCAGTACAGAAACAGGGGATTGGAGACCCCTCCACTTT.

The chain has TRBV24-1 and TRBJ2-7; 9 bases are a match to TRBD1. The CDR3 length is 16 residues. V lost 4 bases, J lost 3 bases, and 9 bases stayed unmatched. The germline V gene encodes CDR1 KGHDR and CDR2 SFDVKD. CDR3 sequence reads: CATSEPGQGTIYEQYF. The CDR3 nucleotides are TGTGCCACCAGTGAACCTGGACAGGGGACTATCTACGAGCAGTACTTC.

J is TRBJ1-1 and V is TRBV6-1, with TRBD1 matching 7 bases. The V gene's germline CDR1 is MNHNS and CDR2 SASEGT. This CDR3 region has 15 residues. Losses at the gene ends were 3 bases for V and 0 bases for J; bases not matched to a gene: 4. This CDR3 is CASSDQQGMNTEAFF. Here the CDR3 DNA reads TGTGCCAGCAGTGACCAACAGGGGATGAACACTGAAGCTTTCTTT.